This passage covers 28 T cell receptor beta chains from one sample sequenced in a study of blood T cell repertoires in COVID-19 (dated by TCRdb to the early 2020s). The method behind the library was the immunoSEQ multiplex PCR assay. In TCRdb, the immuneACCESS table is reduced to in-frame sequences with V and J assigned. These tables do not hold every clone; where another copy was compared, an unresolved V gene accounts for under half, and the others remain unexplained. Within this sample are over 75,000 clones, with approximately 87% of them counted one time only. The ten top clones hold over 9.5% of the sample. Sequencing was carried out using peripheral blood. These receptors were obtained from a human donor in a cohort sampled during active COVID-19.

This chain links TRBV27 with TRBJ1-2; 7 nucleotides match TRBD1. CDR1 and CDR2 (germline): MNHEY, SMNVEV (reference sequence). This CDR3 region has 13 residues. Losses at the gene ends were 6 bases for V and 2 bases for J; bases not matched to a gene: 3. CDR3 protein: CASRGGQNYGYTF. CDR3 sequence (DNA): TGTGCCAGCAGGGGGGGACAGAACTATGGCTACACCTTC.

The CDR3 sequence is CASSPSGDFSSYEQYF. Here the CDR3 DNA reads TGTGCCAGCAGCCCATCGGGGGACTTTAGCTCCTACGAGCAGTACTTC. This chain joins TRBV7-3 and TRBJ2-7, with D maybe TRBD2 (6 bases). Trimming took 5 bases from V and 0 from J, leaving 17 bases between them. CDR1 and CDR2 (germline): SGHTA, FQGTGA. The CDR3 runs to 16 residues.

This rearrangement joins TRBV3-1 (or the pseudogene TRBV3-2) to TRBJ2-6; D is ambiguous. V lost 0 bases and J 0 bases, leaving 9 bases between the germline ends. This CDR3 contains 17 residues. Germline V gives CDR1 LGHDT, CDR2 YNNKEL (reference sequence). The CDR3 region is CASSQEIRGSGANVLTF. The DNA of the CDR3 is TGTGCCAGCAGCCAAGAAATAAGAGGCTCTGGGGCCAACGTCCTGACTTTC.

The J gene is TRBJ1-5, the V gene TRBV2; 7 bases agree with TRBD1. Germline V gene lookup returns CDR1 SNHLY and CDR2 FYNNEI. Losses at the gene ends were 5 bases for V and 7 bases for J; bases not matched to a gene: 20. CDR3 length equals 18 residues. The DNA for the CDR3 is TGTGCCAGCAGTTCCCTCCCAGAATTGACAGGGTTTAAACAGCCCCAGCATTTT. Translating it yields CASSSLPELTGFKQPQHF.

The chain uses TRBV6-6 and TRBJ2-7; D gene uncertain. CDR3 size: 11 residues. With 6 bases removed from V and 3 bases from J, the gap between germline ends came to 6 bases. The germline V gene encodes CDR1 MNHNY and CDR2 SVGAGI (reference sequence). The CDR3 loop reads CASSPLYEQYF. DNA for the CDR3: TGTGCCAGCAGCCCACTCTACGAGCAGTACTTC.

The chain carries TRBV29-1 and TRBJ2-1; tentatively, D is TRBD2 (5 bases). CDR3 length: 13 residues. Trimming cost V 4 bases and J 2 bases, with 9 bases left between them. Germline CDR1 and CDR2: SQVTM and ANQGSEA. The CDR3 region is CSVVPGTYNEQFF. The CDR3 DNA sequence: TGCAGCGTTGTTCCCGGGACCTACAATGAGCAGTTCTTC.

The chain recombines TRBV20-1 with TRBJ1-4; 9 positions match TRBD1. This CDR3 contains 11 residues. Germline-derived CDR1 and CDR2 are DFQATT and SNEGSKA (reference sequence). V lost 4 bases and J lost 11; bases outside the gene matches: 2. As DNA, the CDR3 is TGCAGTGCTACACAGGGGGCCAAACTGTTTTTT. It encodes CSATQGAKLFF.

This chain connects TRBV5-1 to TRBJ1-1; TRBD1 matches at 10 bases. J gave up 3 bases and V 0 bases, and 2 bases lay outside the gene matches. Germline CDR1 reads SGHRS; CDR2 reads YFSETQ. This CDR3 comprises 15 residues. The CDR3 DNA follows: TGCGCCAGCAGCTTGGTCGGACAGGGGGACACTGAAGCTTTCTTT. This codes for CASSLVGQGDTEAFF.

In this sample, this clone turned up a few times. This chain links TRBV5-4 with TRBJ2-1, with TRBD2 identical over 9 bases. Germline CDR1 is SGHNT and CDR2 is YYREEE (reference sequence). This CDR3 has 15 amino acids. Losses at the gene ends were 4 bases for V and 5 bases for J; bases not matched to a gene: 7. For the CDR3, the DNA is TGTGCCAGCAGCGGGGGACTAGCAGACGACAATGAGCAGTTCTTC. Translating it yields CASSGGLADDNEQFF. Complete variable domain (other parts from reference TRBV5-4 and TRBJ2-1): ETGVTQSPTHLIKTRGQQVTLRCSSQSGHNTVSWYQQALGQGPQFIFQYYREEENGRGNFPPRFSGLQFPNYSSELNVNALELDDSALYLCASSGGLADDNEQFFGPGTRLTVL.

This clone was counted once. The chain uses TRBV14 and TRBJ2-1, with 7 bases fitting TRBD2. Trimming took 1 base from V and 4 from J; bases not matched to a gene: 4. Germline V gene data show CDR1 as SGHDN and CDR2 as FVKESK. The CDR3 spans 15 residues. The CDR3 coding sequence is TGTGCCAGCAGCCAAGTCAGCGGGGATTACAATGAGCAGTTCTTC. It yields the protein CASSQVSGDYNEQFF.

The chain couples TRBV5-6 to TRBJ2-7; 8 nucleotides agree with TRBD1. V shed 0 bases and J 3 bases; nucleotides not matched to a gene: 8. The CDR3 has 16 amino acids. Looked up from germline, CDR1 is SGHDT and CDR2 is YYEEEE. CDR3 coding DNA: TGTGCCAGCAGCTTGGCCCCAGGGGGCTTAGGCTACGAGCAGTACTTC. This gives the protein CASSLAPGGLGYEQYF.

The chain joins TRBV3-1 (or the pseudogene TRBV3-2) to TRBJ2-3, with 9 bases matching TRBD2. The V gene's germline CDR1 is LGHDT and CDR2 YNNKEL (reference sequence). The CDR3 is made up of 20 amino acids. J gave up 3 bases and V 6 bases, and 22 bases lay outside the gene matches. In nucleotides, the CDR3 is TGTGCCAGCAGTCTCCTGAAGACTAGCGGAGGGGAGGGTAGGACAGATACGCAGTATTTT. As protein: CASSLLKTSGGEGRTDTQYF.

This chain joins TRBV6-5 and TRBJ2-7; 10 nucleotides align to TRBD1. V was clipped by 6 bases and J by 3 bases; unmatched bases: 5. The germline V gene has CDR1 MNHEY and CDR2 SVGAGI. The CDR3 totals 14 residues. Written as DNA, the CDR3 is TGTGCCAGCAGAGGGACAGGGGTGAACTACGAGCAGTACTTC. It translates to CASRGTGVNYEQYF.

The chain employs TRBV5-1 and TRBJ2-7; D possibly corresponds to TRBD1 (5 bases). Germline V gives CDR1 SGHRS, CDR2 YFSETQ. Deletions cut 6 bases from V and 8 bases from J, with 27 bases between. This CDR3 spans 16 amino acids. The CDR3 DNA is TGCGCCAGCACCCAGAGCCCCCAACAGGATGGGCGGAAGCAGTACTTC. Translation gives CASTQSPQQDGRKQYF.

The chain is built from TRBV30 and TRBJ2-1; tentatively, D is TRBD1 (6 bases). The CDR3 is 13 residues long. The V gene's germline CDR1 is GTSNPN and CDR2 SVGIG (reference sequence). Trimming removed 3 bases at V and 7 bases at J, with 13 bases between. The CDR3 nucleotides read TGTGCCTGGAGGAGTGGGGGCGGGAATGAGCAGTTCTTC. Its protein product is CAWRSGGGNEQFF. Filled out from reference TRBV30 and TRBJ2-1, the complete variable domain reads SQTIHQWPATLVQPVGSPLSLECTVEGTSNPNLYWYRQAAGRGLQLLFYSVGIGQISSEVPQNLSASRPQDRQFILSSKKLLLSDSGFYLCAWRSGGGNEQFFGPGTRLTVL.

The V gene is TRBV6-6, the J gene TRBJ1-3, with a tentative D call TRBD1 (6 bases). The CDR3 spans 12 residues. Trimming cost V 7 bases and J 2 bases, with 6 bases left between them. Germline CDR1 reads MNHNY; CDR2 reads SVGAGI (reference sequence). The CDR3 coding sequence is TGTGCCAGCACAGGGGCTGGAAACACCATATATTTT. Translation gives CASTGAGNTIYF.

V usage is TRBV29-1 and J usage is TRBJ2-3, with D possibly TRBD2 on 5 matching bases. The V and J ends lost 4 bases and 4 bases respectively, with 9 bases between them. CDR1 and CDR2 from the germline V gene are SQVTM and ANQGSEA. The CDR3 runs to 12 residues. CDR3 loop: CSVGSGSDTQYF. For the CDR3, the DNA is TGCAGCGTTGGTTCGGGGTCAGATACGCAGTATTTT.

V and J are TRBV7-9 and TRBJ1-4; D possibly corresponds to TRBD1 (6 bases). Germline CDR1 SEHNR, CDR2 FQNEAQ (reference sequence). The CDR3 is 14 amino acids. Trimming cost V 0 bases and J 8 bases, with 10 bases left between them. For the CDR3, the DNA is TGTGCCAGCAGCTTAGCGGGGGCCGAGGAAAAACTGTTTTTT. It translates to CASSLAGAEEKLFF.

This chain connects TRBV6-6 to TRBJ2-7, with 9 bases aligning to TRBD1. V shed 6 bases and J 10 bases; nucleotides not matched to a gene: 13. Germline CDR1 reads MNHNY; CDR2 reads SVGAGI (reference sequence). This CDR3 contains 14 residues. The CDR3 reads CASSPETGTGSQYF. The CDR3 region has the DNA TGTGCCAGCAGCCCTGAAACCGGGACAGGGAGCCAGTACTTC.

V usage is TRBV9 and J usage is TRBJ2-2; D is undetermined. V lost 4 bases and J 3 bases, leaving 10 bases between the germline ends. The CDR3 length is 14 residues. The germline gives CDR1 SGDLS, CDR2 YYNGEE. Here the CDR3 reads CASSPSPDTGELFF. DNA of the CDR3: TGTGCCAGCAGCCCCTCCCCCGACACCGGGGAGCTGTTTTTT.

The CDR3 spells CASSQVQSLAGGREQYF. CDR3 nucleotide sequence: TGCGCCAGCAGCCAAGTCCAGAGTCTAGCGGGAGGGCGAGAGCAGTACTTC. This chain connects TRBV4-1 to TRBJ2-7; 12 nucleotides line up with TRBD2. The germline CDR1 and CDR2 sequences are MGHRA and YSYEKL. This CDR3 is built from 17 residues. The V gene end was trimmed by 1 base and the J gene end by 7 bases; junction bases not matched to a gene: 11.

The chain carries TRBV7-2 and TRBJ2-5, with 12 bases fitting TRBD2. J gave up 5 bases and V 0 bases, and 10 bases lay outside the gene matches. The CDR3 has 18 amino acids. Germline V gene data show CDR1 as SGHTA and CDR2 as FQGNSA. In DNA, the CDR3 is TGTGCCAGCAGCTTAGCCCCTAACCGACTAGCGGGAGCGGAGACCCAGTACTTC. This codes for CASSLAPNRLAGAETQYF.

The J gene is TRBJ2-1, the V gene TRBV19; weak D call: TRBD1 (5 bases). Trimming removed 5 bases from V and 4 bases from J, with 15 bases in between. The CDR3 is 15 residues long. Germline CDR1 is LNHDA and CDR2 is SQIVND (reference sequence). This chain's CDR3 is CASSPGRPGYNEQFF. CDR3 coding DNA: TGTGCCAGTAGTCCAGGGCGACCCGGGTACAATGAGCAGTTCTTC.

This rearrangement joins TRBV7-8 to TRBJ1-5; D possibly corresponds to TRBD1 (6 bases). The germline CDR1 and CDR2 sequences are SGHVS and FQNEAQ. The CDR3 spans 14 residues. V lost 5 bases and J lost 5, with 13 bases in between. The CDR3 sequence: CASSRTEEDQPQHF. As DNA, the CDR3 is TGTGCCAGCAGCCGGACAGAGGAAGATCAGCCCCAGCATTTT.

The genes are TRBV11-3 and TRBJ2-2; D not certain. V was cut by 5 bases and J by 1 base, with 11 bases left in between. The CDR3 has 15 residues. CDR1 and CDR2 from the germline V gene are SGHNT and YENEEA. The CDR3 DNA is TGTGCCAGCAGCCCTTATATGCGGAACACCGGGGAGCTGTTTTTT. It encodes CASSPYMRNTGELFF. Variable domain in full (rest from reference TRBV11-3 and TRBJ2-2): EAGVVQSPRYKIIEKKQPVAFWCNPISGHNTLYWYLQNLGQGPELLIRYENEEAVDDSQLPKDRFSAERLKGVDSTLKIQPAELGDSAVYLCASSPYMRNTGELFFGEGSRLTVL.

The chain combines TRBV7-3 with TRBJ2-3; tentative D call: TRBD1 (6 bases). V was clipped by 6 bases and J by 4 bases, with 14 bases between them. The germline CDR1 and CDR2 sequences are SGHTA and FQGTGA. This CDR3 has 14 residues. Here the CDR3 DNA reads TGTGCCAGCAGTTTTGGTCCAGGGGCAGATACGCAGTATTTT. Amino acid sequence: CASSFGPGADTQYF.

The chain combines TRBV5-6 with TRBJ1-4; D unclear. Germline V gives CDR1 SGHDT, CDR2 YYEEEE. This CDR3 is built from 17 residues. V gave up 0 bases and J gave up 0 bases, with 12 bases separating them. In nucleotides, the CDR3 is TGTGCCAGCAGCTTGGGGCAGGCGTACGCAACTAATGAAAAACTGTTTTTT. Its protein product is CASSLGQAYATNEKLFF.

This chain uses TRBV5-1 with TRBJ2-7; 9 nucleotides align to TRBD1. V dropped 4 bases and J dropped 5; count of bases not matched to a gene: 7. The CDR3 spans 14 residues. In germline, CDR1 is SGHRS, CDR2 YFSETQ. CDR3 protein: CASSRGQGGDEQYF. The CDR3 DNA reads TGCGCCAGCAGCCGGGGACAGGGAGGCGACGAGCAGTACTTC.